This T cell receptor beta chain was identified during a study of blood T cell repertoires in COVID-19. Study in general: Sources were T cells, B-cell-depleted T cells, or PBMCs; the material itself was cDNA or gDNA.

Germline lookup yields CDR1 MDHEN and CDR2 SYDVKM. The CDR3 covers 15 residues. The trim removed 2 bases at V and 7 bases at J, leaving 5 bases unmatched. Original data processing: Amplification from reference gene primers served as the basis for estimated nucleated cell counts. Measured with immunoSEQ multiplex PCR; TCRdb has only the in-frame clones, and not every one. From that table come the V and J calls and clone size; the DNA was used to work out D and trimming. The top ten clones hold 16% of a sample with about 15,000 clones, roughly 80% of them seen once. This clonotype originated in a human donor in a cohort sampled during active COVID-19. Sequencing was carried out using peripheral blood. This chain connects TRBV28 to TRBJ1-1, with 12 bases lining up with TRBD1. DNA of the CDR3: TGTGCCAGCAGTTTAGGGGGGACAGGGGGCGGTGAAGCTTTCTTT. It specifies CASSLGGTGGGEAFF. The full variable domain, completed using reference TRBV28 and TRBJ1-1, is DVKVTQSSRYLVKRTGEKVFLECVQDMDHENMFWYRQDPGLGLRLIYFSYDVKMKEKGDIPEGYSVSREKKERFSLILESASTNQTSMYLCASSLGGTGGGEAFFGQGTRLTVV.